The 3 T cell receptor beta chains below all came from one sample that was sequenced in a study of T-cell memory formation after mild COVID-19. MiXCR, run by TCRdb on the 5' RACE reads, gives a single entry per CDR3 protein. This sample has more than 350,000 distinct CDR3 sequences, with approximately 21% found just once. Sequencing was carried out using PBMCs or a T cell subset sorted from them (not recorded which). Receptor source: an adult woman who had mild COVID-19 (a few samples of this study predate the infection). Cell type and time point are not known.

This clonotype occurred a few times. The chain employs TRBV7-6 and TRBJ2-2; unclear D gene. The CDR3 spans 17 residues. Germline loops: CDR1 SGHVS, CDR2 FNYEAQ. V lost 1 base and J 0 bases, leaving 12 bases between the germline ends. The DNA for the CDR3 is TGTGCCAGCAGCTTAGTGGCCGTAGAAACGAACACCGGGGAGCTGTTTTTT. As protein: CASSLVAVETNTGELFF.

A note on this clonotype: Germline and junction disagree at one end, which may indicate a read error. V is TRBV3-1 and J is TRBJ2-1; TRBD1 aligns across 10 bases. Germline V lookup: CDR1 LGHDT, CDR2 YNNKEL (reference sequence). The CDR3 contains 12 residues. CDR3 DNA sequence: TGTGCCAGCAGCCGCGGACAGGGGGGTGTAATCTTC. Translation gives CASSRGQGGVIF.

The chain employs TRBV7-2 and TRBJ1-1; D unresolved. The CDR3 consists of 13 residues. Germline V gene lookup returns CDR1 SGHTA and CDR2 FQGNSA. V shed 0 bases and J shed 8 bases, with 10 bases lying between them. Written as DNA, the CDR3 is TGTGCCAGCAGCTTAGCCTACGTGGAGGAAGCTTTCTTT. As protein: CASSLAYVEEAFF. Filled out from reference TRBV7-2 and TRBJ1-1, the complete variable domain reads GAGVSQSPSNKVTEKGKDVELRCDPISGHTALYWYRQSLGQGLEFLIYFQGNSAPDKSGLPSDRFSAERTGGSVSTLTIQRTQQEDSAVYLCASSLAYVEEAFFGQGTRLTVV.